The 10 T cell receptor beta chains in this list originate from one sample, sequenced in a study of blood T cell repertoires in COVID-19 (dated by TCRdb to about 2020). Libraries were made using the immunoSEQ multiplex PCR assay. Here the immuneACCESS table is served through TCRdb, limited to in-frame sequences with V and J called. Missing clones are a known gap in these copies; in checked studies unresolved V genes cover under half, and the rest lacks a known reason. The sample table records under 200,000 clones; more than 75% of these occur just once. The ten biggest clones cover 3.7% of the sample. The sequencing input was peripheral blood. These receptors were obtained from a man younger than 30 with active or convalescent COVID-19.

The chain joins TRBV4-2 to TRBJ1-2, with TRBD1 identical over 7 bases. The CDR3 sequence is 14 residues long. Germline CDR1 is LGHNA and CDR2 is YNFKEQ. V gave up 1 base and J gave up 3 bases; unmatched junction bases: 2. The CDR3 region has the DNA TGTGCCAGCAGCCAAGCCCAGGGGGACTATGGCTACACCTTC. This gives the protein CASSQAQGDYGYTF.

This clone was seen only once. J is TRBJ2-3 and V is TRBV20-1; possible D gene TRBD2, 5 bases. The V gene lost 3 bases and the J gene lost 6 bases, with 10 bases spanning the gap. The CDR3 contains 12 residues. Germline loops: CDR1 DFQATT, CDR2 SNEGSKA (reference sequence). The CDR3 bases are TGCAGTGCTAGTATTGGCGGGGATACGCAGTATTTT. The encoded protein is CSASIGGDTQYF.

The V and J genes are TRBV29-1 and TRBJ1-2; 10 positions agree with TRBD1. V shed 7 bases, J shed 4 bases, and the junction held 6 bases outside the gene matches. The CDR3 is 13 amino acids. Germline loops: CDR1 SQVTM, CDR2 ANQGSEA. The CDR3 sequence: CSARQGASYGYTF. The CDR3 nucleotides read TGCAGCGCCCGACAGGGGGCATCCTATGGCTACACCTTC.

Worth noting for this clone: Different DNA sequences within this sample yield the same CDR3. The chain employs TRBV20-1 and TRBJ2-1; 8 bases map to TRBD2. This CDR3 is built from 13 residues. CDR1 is DFQATT and CDR2 is SNEGSKA in the germline V gene (reference sequence). With V trimmed by 3 bases and J by 3 bases, 1 base remained unmatched. The CDR3 DNA follows: TGCAGTGCTAGTCTAGCGGGCTACAATGAGCAGTTCTTC. This sequence encodes CSASLAGYNEQFF.

Concerning this clone: The DNA is omitted, as the CDR3 cannot be located on it reliably, and the CDR3 follows TCRdb's listing. This rearrangement joins TRBV2 to TRBJ2-7; no check of the table's D call, TRBD1, against the DNA was made. Germline CDR1 SNHLY, CDR2 FYNNEI. The CDR3 numbers 13 amino acids, ends counted. The CDR3 spells CASSEVAGGSLNV.

This chain connects TRBV10-3 to TRBJ1-3, with D unclear. CDR1 is ENHRY, CDR2 SYGVKD, per germline. The CDR3 totals 15 residues. Trimming pared 8 bases from V and 9 bases from J, leaving 23 bases between. The CDR3 DNA follows: TGTGCCATCGAGGGATACGTCCGGTCAAGAGGCACCATATATTTT. This sequence encodes CAIEGYVRSRGTIYF.

The chain joins TRBV27 to TRBJ1-2; possible D gene TRBD1, 6 bases. Germline-derived CDR1 and CDR2 are MNHEY and SMNVEV (reference sequence). The CDR3 is made up of 13 amino acids. V was trimmed by 5 bases and J by 5 bases, leaving 12 bases between them. The CDR3 reads CASSPRQAYGYTF. The DNA of the CDR3 is TGTGCCAGCAGTCCCCGACAGGCTTATGGCTACACCTTC.

The rearrangement links TRBV29-1 to TRBJ1-1; D may be TRBD1 (5 bases). The germline gives CDR1 SQVTM, CDR2 ANQGSEA. V lost 4 bases and J lost 1, with 7 bases in between. There are 12 residues in the CDR3. The CDR3 sequence is CSVVGQNTEAFF. For the CDR3, the DNA is TGCAGCGTTGTAGGACAGAACACTGAAGCTTTCTTT. Full variable domain (missing parts from reference TRBV29-1 and TRBJ1-1): SAVISQKPSRDICQRGTSLTIQCQVDSQVTMMFWYRQQPGQSLTLIATANQGSEATYESGFVIDKFPISRPNLTFSTLTVSNMSPEDSSIYLCSVVGQNTEAFFGQGTRLTVV.

This chain links TRBV30 with TRBJ1-1; 7 bases fit TRBD1. Germline CDR1 reads GTSNPN; CDR2 reads SVGIG (reference sequence). The CDR3 spans 13 residues. V lost 2 bases, J lost 4 bases, and 4 bases stayed unmatched. CDR3 amino acids: CAWSPRQGTEAFF. The CDR3 coding sequence is TGTGCCTGGAGTCCAAGACAGGGCACTGAAGCTTTCTTT.

V and J are TRBV10-3 and TRBJ2-3, with 8 bases identical to TRBD2. V lost 4 bases to trimming and J lost 4 bases; unmatched junction nucleotides: 10. The length of the CDR3 is 16 residues. CDR1 and CDR2 (germline): ENHRY, SYGVKD. DNA for the CDR3: TGTGCCATCAGTGGACCCGGGGGGGGCCAGGCAGATACGCAGTATTTT. Translation: CAISGPGGGQADTQYF.